The sequence of this TCR beta chain was determined in a study of regulatory T cells in long-lasting Graves disease. Study-level results: TCR diversity was lower in persistent Graves' patients (versus newly diagnosed ones).

Time point here: newly diagnosed GD, antithyroid drugs for less than 3 months. There was RNA extracted from PBMCs, and the TCR library was made from it. This clonotype turned up a few times. Antigen unknown. Researchers made TCR beta libraries by using iRepertoire HTBI primers and running Arm-PCR on CDR3 regions. Via MiXCR, TCRdb re-called the multiplex PCR reads, giving one row per CDR3 protein. Found here are roughly 400,000 distinct CDR3 sequences, 15% to 20% of them singletons; the top ten hold under 30%. Separately, the same data were catalogued under a study of T cells in Graves' hyperthyroidism and ophthalmopathy.

This sequence was found in a woman between 18 and 29 years old with Graves disease. This specimen was peripheral blood mononuclear cells (PBMCs), taken at new diagnosis, from a patient treated with antithyroid drugs.

CDR3 protein: CASSQERGRVTEAFF. In DNA, the CDR3 is TGCGCCAGCAGCCAAGAGAGGGGACGGGTCACTGAAGCTTTCTTT. The chain combines TRBV4-1 with TRBJ1-1; D is possibly TRBD1 (5 bases). The CDR3 loop spans 15 amino acids. V lost 0 bases and J lost 4, with 12 bases in between. Germline V CDR1 and CDR2: MGHRA, YSYEKL.